This entry describes one T cell receptor beta chain. The antigen remains unidentified. The source of the sample is a study of T cell responses to AZD1222 COVID-19 vaccine. Notes on the study in general: Two doses of AZD1222 preceded a rise in Spike-specific TCR breadth and depth. Reports indicate that nearly half of spike-specific TCRs are directed at unmutated variant regions.

The assay was immunoSEQ multiplex PCR, and TCRdb's table has in-frame clones only and misses some. The top ten clones hold around a tenth of a sample with about 110,000 clones, more than 85% of them seen once. The CDR3 sequence is 14 residues long. Germline V gives CDR1 SGHNT, CDR2 YENEEA. The V end lost 5 bases, the J end lost 1 base, and 8 bases lay between the germline ends. This TCR was recovered from an adult in good health. The J gene is TRBJ1-4, the V gene TRBV11-3, with a tentative D call TRBD1 (6 bases). The sequencing here drew on peripheral blood, taken on day 0 of AZD1222 vaccination. The CDR3 DNA reads TGTGCCAGCAGCCCGGACAGAACTAATGAAAAACTGTTTTTT. Translating it yields CASSPDRTNEKLFF.